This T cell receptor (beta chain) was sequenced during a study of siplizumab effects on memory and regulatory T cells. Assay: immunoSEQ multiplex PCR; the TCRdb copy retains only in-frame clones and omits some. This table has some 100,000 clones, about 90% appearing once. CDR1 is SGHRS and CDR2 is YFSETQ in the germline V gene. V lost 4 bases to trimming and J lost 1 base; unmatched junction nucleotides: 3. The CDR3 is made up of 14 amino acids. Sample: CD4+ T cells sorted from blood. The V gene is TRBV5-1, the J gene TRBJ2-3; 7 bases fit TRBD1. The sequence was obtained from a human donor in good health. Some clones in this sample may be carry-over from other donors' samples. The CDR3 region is CASSPQGGTDTQYF. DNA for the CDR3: TGCGCCAGCAGCCCCCAGGGGGGCACAGATACGCAGTATTTT. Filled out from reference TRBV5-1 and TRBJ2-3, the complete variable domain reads KAGVTQTPRYLIKTRGQQVTLSCSPISGHRSVSWYQQTPGQGLQFLFEYFSETQRNKGNFPGRFSGRQFSNSRSEMNVSTLELGDSALYLCASSPQGGTDTQYFGPGTRLTVL.